The rows below give T cell receptor beta chains drawn from one sample of a study of cytomegalovirus exposure and HLA in healthy donors. TCRdb's copy holds only in-frame clones and misses some; the assay was immunoSEQ multiplex PCR. The sample contains about 150,000 clones, approximately 80% of which appear only once. What was sequenced was PBMCs. These receptors all come from a man between 25 and 39 years old in good health and CMV-seropositive. Both conserved end residues are part of each CDR3. The D gene is left open where the match is weak. Only part of the rows carry a size: once, few, many, or a class if the clone is expanded.

D gene	J gene	clone size	V gene	CDR3 protein	CDR3 DNA
TRBD1	TRBJ2-7	-	TRBV15	CATSRTGRKAYEQYF	TGTGCCACCAGCCGGACAGGGAGGAAAGCCTACGAGCAGTACTTC
-	TRBJ2-3	-	TRBV6-1	CATRNSGTDTQYF	TGTGCCACTAGGAATTCTGGCACAGATACGCAGTATTTT
-	TRBJ1-5	many	TRBV27	CASSPDQPQHF	TGTGCCAGCAGTCCCGATCAGCCCCAGCATTTT
-	TRBJ1-3	-	TRBV4-1	CASSQDWQTGNTIYF	TGCGCCAGCAGCCAAGATTGGCAGACTGGAAACACCATATATTTT
-	TRBJ2-2	-	TRBV6-1	CASSLRSGNTGELFF	TGTGCCAGCAGTCTGAGATCAGGAAACACCGGGGAGCTGTTTTTT
-	TRBJ2-7	-	TRBV28	CASSLYRTDDEQYF	TGTGCCAGCAGTTTATACAGGACCGACGACGAGCAGTACTTC
TRBD1	TRBJ2-7	-	TRBV15	CATSRGLTGGRREQYF	TGTGCCACCAGCAGAGGCTTGACAGGGGGCCGACGCGAGCAGTACTTC
-	TRBJ1-4	-	TRBV2	CASGYSRSNEKLFF	TGTGCCAGCGGATACAGCAGATCTAATGAAAAACTGTTTTTT
TRBD2	TRBJ2-1	-	TRBV4-2	CASSQGRTSGSSHEQFF	TGTGCCAGCAGCCAAGGGCGGACTAGCGGGAGTTCCCATGAGCAGTTCTTC
-	TRBJ1-4	-	TRBV4-2	CASSQELGQGTTNEKLFF	TGTGCCAGCAGCCAAGAGTTGGGTCAGGGGACAACTAATGAAAAACTGTTTTTT
-	TRBJ1-5	once	TRBV10-3	CAISEAGYSNQPQHF	TGTGCCATCAGTGAGGCAGGGTACAGCAATCAGCCCCAGCATTTT
TRBD2	TRBJ2-7	-	TRBV30	CAWVKWTSGTTRRGQYF	TGTGCCTGGGTAAAGTGGACTAGCGGGACAACAAGAAGGGGACAGTACTTC
TRBD1	TRBJ1-1	-	TRBV6-1	CASSPRGTGRGKAFF	TGTGCCAGCAGTCCAAGAGGGACAGGGAGGGGTAAAGCTTTCTTT
TRBD1	TRBJ2-7	once	TRBV2	CARKRQGSYEQYF	TGTGCCAGAAAACGACAGGGCTCCTACGAGCAGTACTTC
-	TRBJ2-2	-	TRBV28	CASSSAGDTGELFF	TGTGCCAGCAGTTCGGCAGGGGATACCGGGGAGCTGTTTTTT
-	TRBJ1-2	few	TRBV6-4	CASSDGTGSSNYGYTF	TGTGCCAGCAGTGACGGCACAGGGAGTTCTAACTATGGCTACACCTTC
-	TRBJ2-7	-	TRBV18	CASSPLSQGRGEQYF	TGTGCCAGCTCACCACTGTCCCAGGGCCGTGGGGAGCAGTACTTC
-	TRBJ2-2	-	TRBV6-1	CASSLGQNTGELFF	TGTGCCAGCAGTCTGGGACAGAACACCGGGGAGCTGTTTTTT
-	TRBJ1-1	-	TRBV28	CASSSRTDLYTEAFF	TGTGCCAGCAGTTCGCGGACAGATTTATACACTGAAGCTTTCTTT
TRBD2	TRBJ2-2	few	TRBV7-3	CASSPTSGNGGELFF	TGTGCCAGCAGCCCGACTAGCGGGAATGGCGGGGAGCTGTTTTTT
TRBD1	TRBJ1-2	-	TRBV28	CASRLGTATNYGYTF	TGTGCCAGCAGGTTAGGGACAGCTACTAACTATGGCTACACCTTC
-	TRBJ1-5	-	TRBV7-9	CASSLAGGQPQHF	TGTGCCAGCAGCTTAGCAGGAGGGCAGCCCCAGCATTTT
-	TRBJ2-7	-	TRBV11-2	CASSLEGGTSYEQYF	TGTGCCAGCAGCTTAGAGGGCGGGACCTCCTACGAGCAGTACTTC
TRBD2	TRBJ2-2	-	TRBV19	CASTVRGGRTGELFF	TGTGCCAGTACGGTCCGGGGGGGAAGGACCGGGGAGCTGTTTTTT
-	TRBJ1-1	-	TRBV28	CASQGLGGAVTNTEAFF	TGTGCCAGTCAGGGACTCGGGGGTGCGGTCACGAACACTGAAGCTTTCTTT
-	TRBJ2-1	-	TRBV27	CASNRGAGVSNEQFF	TGTGCCAGCAATCGAGGGGCAGGGGTCAGCAATGAGCAGTTCTTC
-	TRBJ1-4	-	TRBV19	CASSTLGSAGEKLFF	TGTGCCAGTAGTACGCTGGGGAGTGCCGGAGAAAAACTGTTTTTT
TRBD2	TRBJ2-5	-	TRBV7-2	CASSPGNGGSRETQYF	TGTGCCAGCAGCCCCGGAAATGGCGGGAGTCGAGAGACCCAGTACTTC
-	TRBJ1-1	-	TRBV5-4	CASSSERDGGAPEAFF	TGTGCCAGCAGCTCCGAGCGGGACGGGGGGGCCCCTGAAGCTTTCTTT
-	TRBJ2-1	-	TRBV18	CASSPQGSGSSYNEQFF	TGTGCCAGCTCCCCTCAAGGCAGTGGGAGCTCCTACAATGAGCAGTTCTTC
TRBD1	TRBJ1-3	-	TRBV7-2	CASSSTTGVGNTIYF	TGTGCCAGCAGCAGTACGACAGGGGTCGGAAACACCATATATTTT
TRBD1	TRBJ2-7	once	TRBV5-4	CASSSGQGDSYEQYF	TGTGCCAGCAGTAGCGGACAGGGCGATTCCTACGAGCAGTACTTC
-	TRBJ1-5	-	TRBV2	CASSESRPGNQPQHF	TGTGCCAGCAGTGAGTCAAGACCGGGAAATCAGCCCCAGCATTTT